This TCR beta chain was captured by sequencing in a study of cytomegalovirus exposure and HLA in healthy donors. Regarding this clone: What it binds is not known. The junction shows a germline mismatch at one end, possibly a read error.

Primers included in the PCR were 60 Vbeta and 13 Jbeta primers. The assay was immunoSEQ multiplex PCR, and TCRdb's table has in-frame clones only and misses some. Here the sample spans some 87,000 clones, approximately 65% being singletons. The CDR3 covers 12 residues. Germline CDR1 and CDR2: SEHNR and FQNEAQ (reference sequence). Whole-study results and caveats: Reportedly, fewer N-insertions than the approximately 650-donor mean appeared in an Asian-associated ancestry cluster in a later analysis. As a later analysis showed, several of the most significant clusters appeared to be linked to common viral pathogens. Later examination showed HLA-associated TCR beta chains had greater clonal expansion than equally common others. The authors listed some 150 TCR beta chains as cytomegalovirus-associated.

The TCR originated in a woman under 40 in good health and CMV-seropositive. The sample comprised PBMCs. The chain combines TRBV7-9 with TRBJ2-1; D remains ambiguous. The chain's CDR3 is CSSSLSLNEQFF. The CDR3 DNA is TGTTCCAGCAGCTTAAGCCTCAATGAGCAGTTCTTC.